The sequence of this T cell receptor beta chain was determined in a study of blood T cell repertoires in COVID-19. Study at large: Donors in the United States, Italy and Spain gave samples during acute or convalescent COVID-19. T cells, B-cell-depleted T cells, or PBMCs supplied cDNA or gDNA.

This clone was detected once. How the authors handled the data: Amplification of reference gene primers was used by the study to estimate nucleated cell counts. Assay: immunoSEQ multiplex PCR; the TCRdb copy retains only in-frame clones and omits some. That table supplies the V and J calls and clone size; D and trimming were determined from the DNA. The table shows roughly 70,000 clones, with approximately 90% occurring only once. The CDR3 spans 17 residues. Trimming left V 6 bases short and J 2 bases short, with 17 bases between. Germline CDR1 reads MNHEY; CDR2 reads SVGEGT. The sequenced sample consisted of peripheral blood. The sequence was obtained from a human donor in a cohort sampled during active COVID-19. V is TRBV6-2 or TRBV6-3 and J is TRBJ1-6; D remains ambiguous. The CDR3 DNA sequence: TGTGCCAGCAGCACCCCAGGAGGGATCCCCTATAATTCACCCCTCCACTTT. Its translation: CASSTPGGIPYNSPLHF.